The 28 T cell receptor beta chains below were found in one sample sequenced in a study of technical replicates of blood from a few donors. Data came from immunoSEQ multiplex PCR; TCRdb stores just in-frame clones and leaves some out. This sample has tens of thousands of clones, with roughly 92% found just once. The specimen was T cells isolated from PBMCs. The origin of the receptors is a human donor in good health.

This rearrangement joins TRBV28 to TRBJ1-2, with 10 bases matching TRBD1. Germline values: CDR1 MDHEN, CDR2 SYDVKM. The CDR3 totals 15 residues. V lost 1 base to trimming and J lost 4 bases; unmatched junction nucleotides: 3. This CDR3 is CASSLYGTGAYGYTF. The CDR3 nucleotides read TGTGCCAGCAGTTTATACGGGACAGGGGCCTATGGCTACACCTTC.

J is TRBJ1-2 and V is TRBV30, with D possibly matching TRBD1 (6 bases). The germline V gene has CDR1 GTSNPN and CDR2 SVGIG (reference sequence). With 1 base removed from V and 5 bases from J, the gap between germline ends came to 11 bases. The CDR3 totals 13 residues. The CDR3 is CAWSEGTRYGYTF. The CDR3 DNA follows: TGTGCCTGGAGTGAGGGGACACGTTATGGCTACACCTTC.

This clone was detected once. The V call is TRBV30, the J call TRBJ2-1; 7 bases are a match to TRBD2. In germline, CDR1 is GTSNPN, CDR2 SVGIG (reference sequence). With V trimmed by 0 bases and J by 10 bases, 12 bases remained unmatched. This CDR3 region has 15 residues. The CDR3 DNA follows: TGTGCCTGGAGTGTATTAGGACTAGGTGCCCGAGAGCAGTTCTTC. Protein: CAWSVLGLGAREQFF.

This clone was seen only a few times. The rearrangement links TRBV4-1 to TRBJ2-7, with TRBD1 matching over 7 bases. Per the germline V gene, CDR1 is MGHRA and CDR2 is YSYEKL. The V and J ends lost 3 bases and 0 bases, in that order; junction bases with no gene match: 8. The CDR3 contains 16 residues. The CDR3 here is CASSHDGQADSYEQYF. For the CDR3, the DNA is TGCGCCAGCAGCCATGACGGACAGGCCGACTCCTACGAGCAGTACTTC.

This chain connects TRBV28 to TRBJ2-1, with a possible D match to TRBD1 (5 bases). V lost 8 bases and J 1 base, leaving 12 bases between the germline ends. CDR1 is MDHEN and CDR2 is SYDVKM in the germline V gene. The CDR3 contains 14 residues. This CDR3 reads CASHGAESYNEQFF. CDR3 DNA sequence: TGTGCCAGCCATGGGGCAGAGTCCTACAATGAGCAGTTCTTC.

The chain uses TRBV28 and TRBJ2-1; no definite D call. The CDR3 contains 15 residues. V lost 3 bases and J 3 bases, leaving 12 bases between the germline ends. The germline V gene encodes CDR1 MDHEN and CDR2 SYDVKM. The CDR3 sequence is CASSFLVGVYNEQFF. CDR3 DNA: TGTGCCAGCAGTTTCTTAGTAGGAGTCTACAATGAGCAGTTCTTC. The variable domain in full, with the rest retrieved from reference TRBV28 and TRBJ2-1, is DVKVTQSSRYLVKRTGEKVFLECVQDMDHENMFWYRQDPGLGLRLIYFSYDVKMKEKGDIPEGYSVSREKKERFSLILESASTNQTSMYLCASSFLVGVYNEQFFGPGTRLTVL.

CDR3: CASSSTDRNTEAFF. In DNA, the CDR3 is TGTGCCAGCAGTTCCACGGACAGGAACACTGAAGCTTTCTTT. This chain joins TRBV7-9 and TRBJ1-1, with D possibly being TRBD1 (6 bases). Germline V gene lookup returns CDR1 SEHNR and CDR2 FQNEAQ (reference sequence). V was cut by 6 bases and J by 1 base, with 12 bases left in between. The CDR3 covers 14 residues.

V and J are TRBV5-4 and TRBJ2-1; 10 bases map to TRBD2. Germline V gene data show CDR1 as SGHNT and CDR2 as YYREEE (reference sequence). The length of the CDR3 is 15 residues. CDR3 DNA sequence: TGTGCTGCGACCCTAGCGGGAGTCAAAAACAATGAGCAGTTCTTC. Amino acids: CAATLAGVKNNEQFF.

This clone occurred a few times. The genes are TRBV10-3 and TRBJ2-1; maybe TRBD2 (6 bases). The CDR3 is made up of 13 amino acids. Trimming took off 7 bases at V and 3 bases at J, with 10 bases between the two ends. The germline CDR1 and CDR2 sequences are ENHRY and SYGVKD. The CDR3: CAIKGTGYNEQFF. The CDR3 DNA reads as TGTGCCATCAAAGGGACTGGCTACAATGAGCAGTTCTTC.

This clone was counted a single time. The rearrangement joins TRBV19 to TRBJ2-7; D is perhaps TRBD1 (6 bases). The germline V gene has CDR1 LNHDA and CDR2 SQIVND (reference sequence). The CDR3 loop spans 15 amino acids. Trimming stripped 0 bases from V and 2 bases from J, with 11 bases between. The DNA of the CDR3 is TGTGCCAGTAGTATAGATGGGACACCAGCCTACGAGCAGTACTTC. This encodes CASSIDGTPAYEQYF.

This chain connects TRBV11-2 to TRBJ2-3; D is perhaps TRBD2 (6 bases). V was shortened by 2 bases and J by 0 bases, with 12 bases between the two germline ends. Germline loops: CDR1 SGHAT, CDR2 FQNNGV. The CDR3 is made up of 16 amino acids. The CDR3 DNA is TGTGCCAGCAGCTTAATCGGGAGCTTAAGCACAGATACGCAGTATTTT. It specifies CASSLIGSLSTDTQYF.

The chain couples TRBV7-9 to TRBJ2-7; 11 bases map to TRBD2. The CDR3 totals 14 residues. The V segment lost 6 bases and the J segment 3 bases; nucleotides outside the gene matches: 4. Looked up from germline, CDR1 is SEHNR and CDR2 is FQNEAQ (reference sequence). In nucleotides, the CDR3 is TGTGCCAGCAGTCAGGGACTAGCGGACTACGAGCAGTACTTC. The encoded protein is CASSQGLADYEQYF.

The chain uses TRBV5-4 and TRBJ2-3; D unresolved. This CDR3 has 12 residues. The V gene lost 0 bases and the J gene lost 6 bases, with 5 bases spanning the gap. In germline, CDR1 is SGHNT, CDR2 YYREEE (reference sequence). Here the CDR3 reads CASSLVEDTQYF. Here the CDR3 DNA reads TGTGCCAGCAGCTTGGTGGAGGATACGCAGTATTTT. Together with reference TRBV5-4 and TRBJ2-3, the CDR3 gives the full variable domain: ETGVTQSPTHLIKTRGQQVTLRCSSQSGHNTVSWYQQALGQGPQFIFQYYREEENGRGNFPPRFSGLQFPNYSSELNVNALELDDSALYLCASSLVEDTQYFGPGTRLTVL.

The genes are TRBV4-3 and TRBJ1-5, with TRBD1 matching 9 bases. The J segment lost 4 bases and the V segment lost 4 bases, leaving 11 bases of the junction unmatched. CDR3 length: 17 residues. In germline, CDR1 is LGHNA, CDR2 YSLEER. The DNA for the CDR3 is TGCGCCAGCAGCCCGACAGGGGGTACCGACAAAAATCAGCCCCAGCATTTT. This sequence encodes CASSPTGGTDKNQPQHF.

As for this clone: This sample also contains other DNA sequences that code for the same CDR3. This chain links TRBV7-2 with TRBJ2-7, with TRBD2 matching 7 bases. CDR3 length: 13 amino acids. With V trimmed by 3 bases and J by 3 bases, 2 bases remained unmatched. CDR1 is SGHTA and CDR2 is FQGNSA in the germline V gene. The CDR3 loop is CASSFGGGYEQYF. The CDR3 DNA is TGTGCCAGCAGCTTTGGGGGGGGCTACGAGCAGTACTTC.

The rearrangement joins TRBV29-1 to TRBJ1-4, with 9 bases matching TRBD1. Germline assignment: CDR1 SQVTM and CDR2 ANQGSEA. The CDR3 consists of 12 residues. The CDR3, as DNA: TGCAGTCAGACAGGGGGTTTTGAAAAACTGTTTTTT. Translated: CSQTGGFEKLFF.

The rearrangement joins TRBV28 to TRBJ1-1; possibly TRBD1 for D (6 bases). The V gene's germline CDR1 is MDHEN and CDR2 SYDVKM. The V end lost 6 bases, the J end lost 0 bases, and 14 bases lay between the germline ends. The CDR3 is made up of 15 amino acids. The CDR3 coding sequence is TGTGCCAGCAGCTACTCGACAGGCATGAACACTGAAGCTTTCTTT. It codes for CASSYSTGMNTEAFF. Together with reference TRBV28 and TRBJ1-1, the CDR3 gives the full variable domain: DVKVTQSSRYLVKRTGEKVFLECVQDMDHENMFWYRQDPGLGLRLIYFSYDVKMKEKGDIPEGYSVSREKKERFSLILESASTNQTSMYLCASSYSTGMNTEAFFGQGTRLTVV.

This clone was recorded a few times. This chain connects TRBV7-9 to TRBJ1-1; no definite D call. V lost 3 bases to trimming and J lost 5 bases, with 4 bases between them. The CDR3 has 11 residues. The germline gives CDR1 SEHNR, CDR2 FQNEAQ (reference sequence). This CDR3 reads CASSLQTEAFF. Written as DNA, the CDR3 is TGTGCCAGCAGCTTGCAGACTGAAGCTTTCTTT. Full variable domain (missing parts from reference TRBV7-9 and TRBJ1-1): DTGVSQNPRHKITKRGQNVTFRCDPISEHNRLYWYRQTLGQGPEFLTYFQNEAQLEKSRLLSDRFSAERPKGSFSTLEIQRTEQGDSAMYLCASSLQTEAFFGQGTRLTVV.

The chain recombines TRBV19 with TRBJ2-7; 8 bases match TRBD1. Germline trimming cut 8 bases from V and 0 bases from J; bases unmatched to any gene: 6. CDR3 length equals 14 residues. Per the germline V gene, CDR1 is LNHDA and CDR2 is SQIVND (reference sequence). The CDR3 spells CASSTGTGSYEQYF. CDR3 coding DNA: TGTGCCAGTTCAACCGGGACAGGCTCCTACGAGCAGTACTTC.

CDR3 sequence reads: CASSKDYMSSYEQYF. The CDR3 region has the DNA TGTGCCAGTAGCAAGGACTACATGAGCTCCTACGAGCAGTACTTC. V gene TRBV19 combines with J gene TRBJ2-7; possible D gene TRBD2, 6 bases. Trimming pared 6 bases from V and 0 bases from J, leaving 15 bases between. The V gene's germline CDR1 is LNHDA and CDR2 SQIVND (reference sequence). The CDR3 loop spans 15 amino acids.

The chain is built from TRBV5-4 and TRBJ1-1; the D gene is possibly TRBD1 (6 bases). CDR3 length: 12 residues. Trimming shortened V by 2 bases and J by 8 bases, and 10 bases separated the two germline ends. The germline CDR1 and CDR2 sequences are SGHNT and YYREEE (reference sequence). This CDR3 is CASSFSGTEAFF. CDR3 in DNA: TGTGCCAGCAGCTTCTCCGGGACAGAAGCTTTCTTT.

V and J are TRBV7-3 and TRBJ2-1; D is unclear. Germline loops: CDR1 SGHTA, CDR2 FQGTGA. The CDR3 has 13 residues. V was shortened by 2 bases and J by 5 bases, with 7 bases between the two germline ends. The CDR3 bases are TGTGCCAGCAGCTTAGACTGGAACAATGAGCAGTTCTTC. It specifies CASSLDWNNEQFF.

The rearrangement links TRBV29-1 to TRBJ2-7; the D gene is possibly TRBD2 (7 bases). The CDR3 runs 16 residues. Germline assignment: CDR1 SQVTM and CDR2 ANQGSEA. Between the trimmed V and J ends, which lost 0 bases and 2 bases, there was a span of 17 bases. CDR3 sequence: CSVEDPEGGGAYEQYF. In DNA form, the CDR3 reads TGCAGCGTTGAAGATCCTGAGGGGGGAGGGGCCTACGAGCAGTACTTC.

The V call is TRBV28, the J call TRBJ1-2; D gene uncertain. The CDR3 is made up of 12 amino acids. The ends were cut back, 3 bases at V and 4 bases at J, with 6 bases in the middle. Germline V gene data show CDR1 as MDHEN and CDR2 as SYDVKM. The CDR3, as DNA: TGTGCCAGCAGTTTCAGGTCCTATGGCTACACCTTC. Its protein is CASSFRSYGYTF.

This sequence joins TRBV10-3 and TRBJ2-7; D is ambiguous. Trimming took off 1 base at V and 6 bases at J, with 7 bases between the two ends. This CDR3 comprises 12 residues. CDR1 and CDR2 (germline): ENHRY, SYGVKD. The CDR3 nucleotides are TGTGCCATCAGTGAGTTGTCCATCGAGCAGTACTTC. Its protein is CAISELSIEQYF.

V and J are TRBV18 and TRBJ2-1; D uncertain. The CDR3 has 11 residues. The germline CDR1 and CDR2 sequences are KGHSH and LQKENI. The germline V and J ends were trimmed by 4 bases and 9 bases, with 7 bases remaining between them. This CDR3 is CASSLSGEQFF. Here the CDR3 DNA reads TGTGCCAGCTCACTGAGTGGTGAGCAGTTCTTC.

This clone turned up a few times. The same CDR3 can be traced to other DNA sequences in this sample. J is TRBJ1-1 and V is TRBV5-1, with D possibly being TRBD1 (5 bases). Trimming removed 5 bases from V and 8 bases from J, with 10 bases in between. The CDR3 has 11 residues. CDR1 and CDR2 (germline): SGHRS, YFSETQ. The CDR3 region has the DNA TGCGCCAGCAGAGACAGTACAGAAGCTTTCTTT. As protein: CASRDSTEAFF.

J is TRBJ2-7 and V is TRBV2, with a weak D call TRBD2 (6 bases). CDR1 and CDR2 (germline): SNHLY, FYNNEI. The CDR3 spans 14 residues. Between the trimmed V and J ends, which lost 7 bases and 3 bases, there was a span of 16 bases. As DNA, the CDR3 is TGTGCCAGCATGGGGGTAGCGGAGGGCTACGAGCAGTACTTC. Translated, it gives CASMGVAEGYEQYF.